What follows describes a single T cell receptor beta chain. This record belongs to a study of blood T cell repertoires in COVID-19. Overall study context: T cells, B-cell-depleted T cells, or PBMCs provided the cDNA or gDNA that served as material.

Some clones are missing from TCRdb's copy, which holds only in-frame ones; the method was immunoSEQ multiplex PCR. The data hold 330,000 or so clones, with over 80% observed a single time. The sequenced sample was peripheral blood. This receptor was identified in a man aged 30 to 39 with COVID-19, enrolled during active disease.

Here the CDR3 DNA reads TGTGCCAGCAGCTTATCGGACAGGGGTAATGAAAAACTGTTTTTT. It codes for CASSLSDRGNEKLFF. This chain joins TRBV5-5 and TRBJ1-4, with 9 bases that match TRBD1. The ends lost 2 bases at V and 4 bases at J; junction bases unmatched: 3. The germline CDR1 and CDR2 sequences are SGHKS and YYEKEE (reference sequence). The CDR3 length is 15 residues.